The clone carrying this T cell receptor beta chain appeared once. Its antigen is not identified. These data originate in a study of immune evolution from preneoplasia to lung adenocarcinoma. Study at large: HLA loss of heterozygosity: roughly 6.4% AIS, about 14% MIA, around 33% ADC, none AAH.

Clones were read by immunoSEQ multiplex PCR, and TCRdb kept only the in-frame ones, dropping some. The data show several thousand clones, 75% to 90% seen once. Notes on the study in general: Top clone share appeared to fall from AAH through AIS, MIA, adenocarcinoma.

Two lung cancer pathologists independently confirmed each histologic diagnosis. After pathologic assessment, macro-dissection selected premalignant or tumor cells for extraction. This sequence originates from a person in their sixties or seventies with lung adenocarcinoma. Sequencing input: FFPE invasive lung adenocarcinoma tissue.

DNA for the CDR3: TGTGCCAGTAGTATCAGGGGGCAGGATGAGCAGTTCTTC. Translated: CASSIRGQDEQFF. The gene calls are TRBV19 and TRBJ2-1, with TRBD1 matching 8 bases. The V segment lost 3 bases and the J segment 8 bases; nucleotides outside the gene matches: 3. In germline, CDR1 is LNHDA, CDR2 SQIVND (reference sequence). The CDR3 has 13 amino acids.